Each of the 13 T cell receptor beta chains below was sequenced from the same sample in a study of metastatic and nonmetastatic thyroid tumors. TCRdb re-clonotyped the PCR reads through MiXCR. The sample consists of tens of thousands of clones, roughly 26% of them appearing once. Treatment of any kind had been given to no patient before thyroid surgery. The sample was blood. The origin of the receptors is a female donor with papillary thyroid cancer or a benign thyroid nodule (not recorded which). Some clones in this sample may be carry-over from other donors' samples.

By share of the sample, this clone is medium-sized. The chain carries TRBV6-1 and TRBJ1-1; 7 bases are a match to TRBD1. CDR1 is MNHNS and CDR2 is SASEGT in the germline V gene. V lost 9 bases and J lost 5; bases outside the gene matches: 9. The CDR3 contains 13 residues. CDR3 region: CASLGGVGTEAFF. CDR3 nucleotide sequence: TGTGCCAGTTTAGGGGGCGTCGGAACTGAAGCTTTCTTT.

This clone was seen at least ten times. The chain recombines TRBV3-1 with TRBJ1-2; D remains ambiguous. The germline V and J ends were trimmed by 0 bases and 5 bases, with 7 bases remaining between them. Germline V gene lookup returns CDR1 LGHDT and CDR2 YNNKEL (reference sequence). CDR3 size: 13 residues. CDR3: CASSQDLRYGYTF. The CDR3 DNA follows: TGTGCCAGCAGCCAAGATCTGAGATATGGCTACACCTTC.

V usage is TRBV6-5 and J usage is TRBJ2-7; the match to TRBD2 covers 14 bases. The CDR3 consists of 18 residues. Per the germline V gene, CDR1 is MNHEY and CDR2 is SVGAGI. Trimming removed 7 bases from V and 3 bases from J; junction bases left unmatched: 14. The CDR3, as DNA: TGTGCCAGCAATACCATCCGACTAGCGGGAGGGGACTTCTACGAGCAGTACTTC. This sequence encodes CASNTIRLAGGDFYEQYF.

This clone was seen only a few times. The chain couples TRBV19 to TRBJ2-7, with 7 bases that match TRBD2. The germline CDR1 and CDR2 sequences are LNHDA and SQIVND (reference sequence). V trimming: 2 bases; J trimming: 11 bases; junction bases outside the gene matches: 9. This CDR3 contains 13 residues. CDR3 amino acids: CASSIYWDYKEYV. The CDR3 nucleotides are TGTGCCAGTAGTATATACTGGGACTACAAAGAGTACGTC.

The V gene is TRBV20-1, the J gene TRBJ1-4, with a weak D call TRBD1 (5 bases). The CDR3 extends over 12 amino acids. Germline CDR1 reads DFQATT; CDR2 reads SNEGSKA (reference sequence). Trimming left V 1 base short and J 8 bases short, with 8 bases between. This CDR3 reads CSARGGREKLFF. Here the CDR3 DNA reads TGCAGTGCTAGAGGGGGCCGGGAAAAACTGTTTTTT.

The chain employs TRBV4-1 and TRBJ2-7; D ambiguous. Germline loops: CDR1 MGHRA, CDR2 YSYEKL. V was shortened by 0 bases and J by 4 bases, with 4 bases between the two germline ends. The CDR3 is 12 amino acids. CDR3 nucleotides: TGCGCCAGCAGCCAAGATCAGTACGAGCAGTACTTC. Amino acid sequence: CASSQDQYEQYF.

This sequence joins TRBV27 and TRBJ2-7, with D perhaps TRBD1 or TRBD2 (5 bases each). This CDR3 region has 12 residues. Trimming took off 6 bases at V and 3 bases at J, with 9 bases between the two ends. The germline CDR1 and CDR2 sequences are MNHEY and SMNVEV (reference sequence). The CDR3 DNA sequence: TGTGCCAGCAGGGGACCCTACTACGAGCAGTACTTC. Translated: CASRGPYYEQYF.

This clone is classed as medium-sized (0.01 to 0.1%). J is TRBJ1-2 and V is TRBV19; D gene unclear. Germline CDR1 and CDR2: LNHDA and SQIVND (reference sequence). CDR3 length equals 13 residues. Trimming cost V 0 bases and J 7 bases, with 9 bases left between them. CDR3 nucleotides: TGTGCCAGTAGTATAGAAAGGGCCGCTGGCTACACCTTC. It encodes CASSIERAAGYTF.

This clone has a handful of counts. The CDR3 reads CASSKPGQMNTGELFF. DNA of the CDR3: TGTGCCAGCAGTAAACCTGGACAGATGAACACCGGGGAGCTGTTTTTT. This chain uses TRBV6-1 with TRBJ2-2; TRBD1 is a possible D gene (6 bases). The germline V and J ends were trimmed by 5 bases and 1 base, with 14 bases remaining between them. This CDR3 has 16 amino acids. CDR1 and CDR2 from the germline V gene are MNHNS and SASEGT.

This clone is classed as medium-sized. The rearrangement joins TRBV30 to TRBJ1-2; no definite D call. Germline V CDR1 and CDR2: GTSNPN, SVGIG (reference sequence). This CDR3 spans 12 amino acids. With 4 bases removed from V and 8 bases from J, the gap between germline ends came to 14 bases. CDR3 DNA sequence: TGTGCCTGGACCACCCAGTCCTCGGGCTACACCTTC. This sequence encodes CAWTTQSSGYTF.

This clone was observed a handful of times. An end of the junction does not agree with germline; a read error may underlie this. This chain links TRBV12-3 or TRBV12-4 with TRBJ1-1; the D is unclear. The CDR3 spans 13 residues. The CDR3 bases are TGTGCCAGCAGCCCGACATGGTACACTGAAACTTTCTTT. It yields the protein CASSPTWYTETFF.

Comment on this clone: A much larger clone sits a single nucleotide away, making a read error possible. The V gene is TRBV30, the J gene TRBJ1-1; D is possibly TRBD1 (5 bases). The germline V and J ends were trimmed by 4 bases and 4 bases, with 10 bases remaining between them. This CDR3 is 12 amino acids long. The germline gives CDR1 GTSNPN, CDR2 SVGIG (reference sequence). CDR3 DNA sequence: TGTGCCTGGATCTTCGGGGGCACTGAAGCTTTCTTT. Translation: CAWIFGGTEAFF.

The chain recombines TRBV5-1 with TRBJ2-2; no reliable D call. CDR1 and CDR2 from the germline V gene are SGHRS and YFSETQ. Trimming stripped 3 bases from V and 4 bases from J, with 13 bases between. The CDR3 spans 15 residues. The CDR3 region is CASSSNTISTGELFF. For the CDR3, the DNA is TGCGCCAGCAGCTCCAACACTATCTCCACCGGGGAGCTGTTTTTT.